The present T cell receptor (beta chain) was sequenced within a study of neurological immune-mediated disorders. Whole-study findings and limits: Phylogenetic grouping assigned the repertoires of 18 of 34 multiple sclerosis patients to a single related-CDR3 cluster, which may represent a signature.

This clonotype was counted ten times or more. The antigen is not known. Deletions cut 3 bases from V and 4 bases from J, with 10 bases between. CDR1 and CDR2 from the germline V gene are SGHRS and YFSETQ. The CDR3 sequence is 14 residues long. In TCRdb, the 5' RACE reads were re-called with MiXCR into one record per CDR3 protein. The sample carries around 69,000 distinct CDR3 sequences, 3.4% recorded once. The material sequenced was PBMCs. The V gene is TRBV5-1, the J gene TRBJ2-2; tentative D call: TRBD1 (5 bases). The receptor was derived from a man aged 35 to 55 with multiple sclerosis. The CDR3 nucleotides read TGCGCCAGCAGCTCCTCCCAGGGCACCGGGGAGCTGTTTTTT. This sequence encodes CASSSSQGTGELFF.